These 24 T cell receptor beta chains came from one sample sequenced in a study of blood T cell repertoires in COVID-19 (dated by TCRdb to 2020 to 2022). Library method: the immunoSEQ multiplex PCR assay. TCRdb took this table from immuneACCESS and kept in-frame rearrangements with V and J called. Such tables lack part of the clones; where checked against another copy, unresolved V genes explain under half of the gap, and the rest is unexplained. This sample lists approximately 390,000 clones; approximately 88% were detected once. The top ten clones comprise roughly 2% of the sample. Specimen: PBMCs or T cells enriched from blood (not recorded which). Every receptor here comes from a woman aged 40 to 50 with acute COVID-19.

The chain has TRBV5-1 and TRBJ2-1, with 7 nucleotides matching TRBD2. Germline V gene data show CDR1 as SGHRS and CDR2 as YFSETQ. CDR3 length equals 15 residues. The trim removed 4 bases at V and 3 bases at J, leaving 7 bases unmatched. The CDR3 nucleotides read TGCGCCAGCAGCCGGTTGGCGGGGGTCTACAATGAGCAGTTCTTC. Amino acid sequence: CASSRLAGVYNEQFF. Variable domain in full (rest from reference TRBV5-1 and TRBJ2-1): KAGVTQTPRYLIKTRGQQVTLSCSPISGHRSVSWYQQTPGQGLQFLFEYFSETQRNKGNFPGRFSGRQFSNSRSEMNVSTLELGDSALYLCASSRLAGVYNEQFFGPGTRLTVL.

J is TRBJ2-1 and V is TRBV21-1; the DNA was not compared with TRBD2, the D call given in the table. TRBV21-1 is designated a pseudogene. This CDR3 spans 16 amino acids. The CDR3 nucleotides read TGTGCCAGCAGCAAAGTTACGGACTGGATAAACAATGAGCAGTTCTTC. As protein: CASSKVTDWINNEQFF.

The rearrangement uses TRBV5-6 and TRBJ2-3, with D unclear. Trimming stripped 0 bases from V and 2 bases from J, with 13 bases between. Germline V gene data show CDR1 as SGHDT and CDR2 as YYEEEE. The CDR3 extends over 16 amino acids. As DNA, the CDR3 is TGTGCCAGCAGCTTGGAATTAGCCATCCCCACAGATACGCAGTATTTT. Amino acids: CASSLELAIPTDTQYF.

The chain employs TRBV11-2 and TRBJ1-6, with D possibly matching TRBD1 (6 bases). Trimming took off 1 base at V and 7 bases at J, with 11 bases between the two ends. Germline CDR1 and CDR2: SGHAT and FQNNGV. The CDR3 totals 15 residues. The CDR3 nucleotides read TGTGCCAGCAGCTTAGTCAGGGGATACAATTCACCCCTCCACTTT. As protein: CASSLVRGYNSPLHF. The variable domain in full, with the rest retrieved from reference TRBV11-2 and TRBJ1-6, is EAGVAQSPRYKIIEKRQSVAFWCNPISGHATLYWYQQILGQGPKLLIQFQNNGVVDDSQLPKDRFSAERLKGVDSTLKIQPAKLEDSAVYLCASSLVRGYNSPLHFGNGTRLTVT.

V is TRBV7-8 and J is TRBJ2-3; 13 bases line up with TRBD2. The germline V gene encodes CDR1 SGHVS and CDR2 FQNEAQ. The CDR3 loop spans 16 amino acids. The V gene end was trimmed by 3 bases and the J gene end by 5 bases; junction bases not matched to a gene: 5. The CDR3: CASSFPLAGGRDTQYF. The CDR3 DNA sequence: TGTGCCAGCAGCTTTCCACTAGCGGGGGGGAGAGATACGCAGTATTTT.

CDR3 DNA sequence: TGTGCCAGCTCTGGCGACAGGGGCAACTATGGCTACACCTTC. Translated, it gives CASSGDRGNYGYTF. The chain is built from TRBV18 and TRBJ1-2; 8 bases map to TRBD1. The CDR3 is 14 amino acids. Germline V lookup: CDR1 KGHSH, CDR2 LQKENI. V was pared by 6 bases and J by 2 bases, with 5 bases of the junction left unmatched.

The rearrangement links TRBV5-8 to TRBJ1-1; 8 positions match TRBD1. V was clipped by 4 bases and J by 7 bases; unmatched bases: 9. CDR1 and CDR2 from the germline V gene are SGHTS and YDEGEE. This CDR3 comprises 14 residues. The CDR3 is CASSRTGGSLEAFF. DNA of the CDR3: TGTGCCAGCAGCCGCACAGGGGGTTCACTTGAAGCTTTCTTT. Filled out from reference TRBV5-8 and TRBJ1-1, the complete variable domain reads EAGVTQSPTHLIKTRGQQATLRCSPISGHTSVYWYQQALGLGLQFLLWYDEGEERNRGNFPPRFSGRQFPNYSSELNVNALELEDSALYLCASSRTGGSLEAFFGQGTRLTVV.

The genes are TRBV11-2 and TRBJ1-2; 9 nucleotides line up with TRBD1. CDR1 and CDR2 (germline): SGHAT, FQNNGV. This CDR3 has 19 amino acids. Unmatched junction bases numbered 16, after V lost 5 bases and J lost 0 bases. Here the CDR3 reads CASSPLGTGKPPANYGYTF. The DNA of the CDR3 is TGTGCCAGCAGCCCGTTAGGGACAGGGAAACCACCTGCTAACTATGGCTACACCTTC. The whole variable domain, remainder taken from reference TRBV11-2 and TRBJ1-2, is EAGVAQSPRYKIIEKRQSVAFWCNPISGHATLYWYQQILGQGPKLLIQFQNNGVVDDSQLPKDRFSAERLKGVDSTLKIQPAKLEDSAVYLCASSPLGTGKPPANYGYTFGSGTRLTVV.

The chain joins TRBV6-5 to TRBJ2-1; D call uncertain. There are 11 residues in the CDR3. Germline CDR1 is MNHEY and CDR2 is SVGAGI. Trimming took off 8 bases at V and 8 bases at J, with 10 bases between the two ends. CDR3 protein: CASARSDEQFF. The CDR3 region has the DNA TGTGCCAGCGCGAGGAGTGATGAGCAGTTCTTC.

This clone is a singleton in its sample. V and J are TRBV4-1 and TRBJ1-6, with D hard to call. The V gene's germline CDR1 is MGHRA and CDR2 YSYEKL. V dropped 1 base and J dropped 0 bases, with 10 bases sitting between them. This CDR3 has 17 amino acids. CDR3 protein: CASSQGLSRSYNSPLHF. CDR3 bases: TGCGCCAGCAGCCAAGGTTTGAGTCGCTCCTATAATTCACCCCTCCACTTT.

This clone was detected only a few times. V usage is TRBV3-1 (or the pseudogene TRBV3-2) and J usage is TRBJ1-2; TRBD1 is a possible D gene (6 bases). The CDR3 is 15 amino acids. Trimming pared 4 bases from V and 0 bases from J, leaving 12 bases between. Looked up from germline, CDR1 is LGHDT and CDR2 is YNNKEL (reference sequence). CDR3 DNA: TGTGCCAGCAGCCCCGAACAGGGTTCTAACTATGGCTACACCTTC. Translated: CASSPEQGSNYGYTF.

In this sample, this clone turned up once. The J gene is TRBJ1-5, the V gene TRBV19, with D perhaps matching TRBD1 (6 bases). This CDR3 is 13 amino acids long. V dropped 4 bases and J dropped 7 bases, with 11 bases sitting between them. Looked up from germline, CDR1 is LNHDA and CDR2 is SQIVND (reference sequence). CDR3 amino acids: CASSTGVRQPQHF. Here the CDR3 DNA reads TGTGCCAGTAGTACAGGGGTGAGACAGCCCCAGCATTTT. Full variable domain (missing parts from reference TRBV19 and TRBJ1-5): DGGITQSPKYLFRKEGQNVTLSCEQNLNHDAMYWYRQDPGQGLRLIYYSQIVNDFQKGDIAEGYSVSREKKESFPLTVTSAQKNPTAFYLCASSTGVRQPQHFGDGTRLSIL.

The chain couples TRBV2 to TRBJ1-6; 10 nucleotides agree with TRBD1. The germline CDR1 and CDR2 sequences are SNHLY and FYNNEI. The CDR3 consists of 14 residues. J was trimmed by 7 bases and V by 7 bases; bases with no gene match: 4. In DNA form, the CDR3 reads TGTGCCAGCAAGGGGACAGGGGCCAATTCACCCCTCCACTTT. Protein sequence: CASKGTGANSPLHF.

The chain links TRBV5-5 to TRBJ1-2, with 9 bases that match TRBD1. Trimming took 2 bases from V and 4 from J; bases not matched to a gene: 3. CDR1 and CDR2 (germline): SGHKS, YYEKEE (reference sequence). There are 14 residues in the CDR3. CDR3 loop: CASSFQTGGYGYTF. In nucleotides, the CDR3 is TGTGCCAGCAGCTTCCAGACAGGGGGCTATGGCTACACCTTC.

The chain couples TRBV24-1 to TRBJ2-7; 12 bases match TRBD2. From germline, CDR1 is KGHDR and CDR2 SFDVKD. Germline trimming cut 6 bases from V and 5 bases from J; bases unmatched to any gene: 7. This CDR3 has 15 residues. In DNA form, the CDR3 reads TGTGCCACCAGTCCCGGGACTAGCGGGCGGCACGAGCAGTACTTC. It is translated as CATSPGTSGRHEQYF.

This rearrangement joins TRBV30 to TRBJ1-4; 9 bases line up with TRBD1. V was pared by 0 bases and J by 6 bases, with 5 bases of the junction left unmatched. The CDR3 length is 15 residues. Germline V lookup: CDR1 GTSNPN, CDR2 SVGIG (reference sequence). In DNA, the CDR3 is TGTGCCTGGAGTGTAGGGGGGACAGGGTATGAAAAACTGTTTTTT. Its translation is CAWSVGGTGYEKLFF. Filled out from reference TRBV30 and TRBJ1-4, the complete variable domain reads SQTIHQWPATLVQPVGSPLSLECTVEGTSNPNLYWYRQAAGRGLQLLFYSVGIGQISSEVPQNLSASRPQDRQFILSSKKLLLSDSGFYLCAWSVGGTGYEKLFFGSGTQLSVL.

This clone was counted once. The chain is built from TRBV5-4 and TRBJ2-2; 7 positions match TRBD2. In germline, CDR1 is SGHNT, CDR2 YYREEE (reference sequence). Trimming at V came to 0 bases and at J to 5 bases, leaving 4 bases not matched to a gene. CDR3 length equals 15 residues. DNA for the CDR3: TGTGCCAGCAGCTTGGACCAGGGAGGGACCGGGGAGCTGTTTTTT. Translating it yields CASSLDQGGTGELFF. Full variable domain (rest looked up from reference TRBV5-4 and TRBJ2-2): ETGVTQSPTHLIKTRGQQVTLRCSSQSGHNTVSWYQQALGQGPQFIFQYYREEENGRGNFPPRFSGLQFPNYSSELNVNALELDDSALYLCASSLDQGGTGELFFGEGSRLTVL.

This clone was found once. The gene calls are TRBV30 and TRBJ1-5; weak D call: TRBD1 (6 bases). Germline-derived CDR1 and CDR2 are GTSNPN and SVGIG (reference sequence). The V gene lost 3 bases and the J gene lost 6 bases, with 12 bases spanning the gap. The CDR3 is 13 residues long. Written as DNA, the CDR3 is TGTGCCTGGAGACAGGGTGTCGGTCAGCCCCAGCATTTT. It codes for CAWRQGVGQPQHF.

The genes are TRBV29-1 and TRBJ1-5, with D possibly matching TRBD1 (5 bases). Germline CDR1 reads SQVTM; CDR2 reads ANQGSEA. CDR3 size: 13 residues. Trimming removed 4 bases at V and 3 bases at J, with 10 bases between. The CDR3 region is CSVGGGYNQPQHF. The CDR3 DNA reads TGCAGCGTTGGGGGGGGATACAATCAGCCCCAGCATTTT.

This clone has more than one count but fewer than ten. The rearrangement joins TRBV6-2 or TRBV6-3 to TRBJ1-6; D remains unclear. The CDR3 contains 16 residues. V was pared by 6 bases and J by 4 bases, with 16 bases between. The germline V gene has CDR1 MNHEY and CDR2 SVGEGT. CDR3 loop: CASSQEDARYNSPLHF. CDR3 DNA sequence: TGTGCCAGCAGCCAAGAGGATGCCAGATATAATTCACCCCTCCACTTT.

The rearrangement joins TRBV5-6 to TRBJ1-2, with TRBD1 identical over 7 bases. Germline CDR1 and CDR2: SGHDT and YYEEEE. The V segment lost 2 bases and the J segment 3 bases; nucleotides outside the gene matches: 1. The CDR3 has 13 residues. The CDR3, as DNA: TGTGCCAGCAGCTTAACAGGGGACTATGGCTACACCTTC. Protein sequence: CASSLTGDYGYTF. The full variable domain, rest sourced from reference TRBV5-6 and TRBJ1-2, is DAGVTQSPTHLIKTRGQQVTLRCSPKSGHDTVSWYQQALGQGPQFIFQYYEEEERQRGNFPDRFSGHQFPNYSSELNVNALLLGDSALYLCASSLTGDYGYTFGSGTRLTVV.

The rearrangement uses TRBV19 and TRBJ1-6, with D possibly matching TRBD1 (6 bases). V lost 9 bases and J lost 0, with 12 bases in between. This CDR3 is 15 amino acids long. CDR1 and CDR2 (germline): LNHDA, SQIVND (reference sequence). CDR3 in DNA: TGTGCCAGCGGACAGATGAGCTCCTATAATTCACCCCTCCACTTT. Translated, it gives CASGQMSSYNSPLHF.

This clone was counted once. The chain has TRBV4-2 and TRBJ1-2; tentative D call: TRBD1 (5 bases). With 3 bases removed from V and 4 bases from J, the gap between germline ends came to 21 bases. Germline CDR1 LGHNA, CDR2 YNFKEQ. The CDR3 covers 17 residues. Here the CDR3 DNA reads TGTGCCAGCAGCCAGGAAACTACAGGAACTCCTGTCTATGGCTACACCTTC. Translation: CASSQETTGTPVYGYTF.

V and J are TRBV30 and TRBJ2-7; 9 bases are shared with TRBD1. Looked up from germline, CDR1 is GTSNPN and CDR2 is SVGIG (reference sequence). This CDR3 region has 17 residues. Trimming took 3 bases from V and 6 from J; bases not matched to a gene: 18. The CDR3, as DNA: TGTGCCTGGAGCAGATCACAGGGGGCCAATTGGATGGCCGAGCAGTACTTC. Its protein product is CAWSRSQGANWMAEQYF. The full variable domain, in which reference TRBV30 and TRBJ2-7 provide the parts outside the CDR3, is SQTIHQWPATLVQPVGSPLSLECTVEGTSNPNLYWYRQAAGRGLQLLFYSVGIGQISSEVPQNLSASRPQDRQFILSSKKLLLSDSGFYLCAWSRSQGANWMAEQYFGPGTRLTVT.